This T cell receptor beta chain was observed in a study of cytomegalovirus exposure and HLA in healthy donors. Germline loops: CDR1 SEHNR, CDR2 FQNEAQ (reference sequence). CDR3 length: 14 amino acids. Unmatched junction bases numbered 6, after V lost 3 bases and J lost 5 bases. PCR was performed using 60 Vbeta and 13 Jbeta primers. The data were produced by immunoSEQ multiplex PCR, yet TCRdb's version contains in-frame clones alone and is incomplete. The sample lists 170,000 or so clones; 78% were seen once. Concerning this clone itself: Its antigen is undetermined.

Study results and limitations: Indistinguishability led to the exclusion of some V segments, TRBV6-2 and TRBV6-3 included. The study reported that TCR beta sequences accurately predicted HLA-A and HLA-B alleles in most subjects.

The receptor comes from a woman in her forties or fifties in good health and CMV-seropositive. Input material: PBMCs. The rearrangement uses TRBV7-9 and TRBJ2-5; 7 nucleotides align to TRBD1. CDR3 region: CASSFGGQTETQYF. The CDR3 DNA follows: TGTGCCAGCAGCTTTGGGGGACAGACCGAGACCCAGTACTTC.